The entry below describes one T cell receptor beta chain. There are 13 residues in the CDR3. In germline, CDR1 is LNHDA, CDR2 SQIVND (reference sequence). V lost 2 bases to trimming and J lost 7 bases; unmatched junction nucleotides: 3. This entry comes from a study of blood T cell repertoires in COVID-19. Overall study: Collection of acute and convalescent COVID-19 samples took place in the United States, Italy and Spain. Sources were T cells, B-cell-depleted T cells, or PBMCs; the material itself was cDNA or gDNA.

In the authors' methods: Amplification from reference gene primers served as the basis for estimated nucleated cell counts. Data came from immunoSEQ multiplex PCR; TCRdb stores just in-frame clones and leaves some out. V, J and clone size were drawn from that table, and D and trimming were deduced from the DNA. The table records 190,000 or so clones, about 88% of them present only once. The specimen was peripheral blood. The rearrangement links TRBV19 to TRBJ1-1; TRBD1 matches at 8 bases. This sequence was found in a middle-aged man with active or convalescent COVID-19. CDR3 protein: CASSISDRGEAFF. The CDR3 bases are TGTGCCAGTAGTATAAGTGACAGGGGTGAAGCTTTCTTT.